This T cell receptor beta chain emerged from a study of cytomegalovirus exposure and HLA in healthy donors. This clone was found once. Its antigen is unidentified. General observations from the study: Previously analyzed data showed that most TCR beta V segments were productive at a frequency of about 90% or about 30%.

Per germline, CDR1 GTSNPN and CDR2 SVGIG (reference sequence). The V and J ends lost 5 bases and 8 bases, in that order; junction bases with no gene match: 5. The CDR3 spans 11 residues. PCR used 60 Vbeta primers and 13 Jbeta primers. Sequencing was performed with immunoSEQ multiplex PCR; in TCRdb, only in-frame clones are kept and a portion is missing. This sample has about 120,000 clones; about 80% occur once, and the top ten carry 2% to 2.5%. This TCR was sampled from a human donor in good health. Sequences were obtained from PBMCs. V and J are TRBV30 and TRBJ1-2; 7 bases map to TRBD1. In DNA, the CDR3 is TGTGCCTGGGGAGGGGGCTGGGGCTACACCTTC. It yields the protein CAWGGGWGYTF.